The 19 T cell receptor beta chains below all came from one sample that was sequenced in a study of OX40 agonist ivuxolimab in advanced cancers. Generated by immunoSEQ multiplex PCR, the TCRdb table keeps only in-frame clones and is missing some. The data show fewer than 85,000 clones, roughly 90% seen once. This material consisted of CD4+ or CD8+ T cells sorted from blood, taken in a trial of the OX40 agonist ivuxolimab. These receptors were obtained from an adult with an advanced solid tumor such as melanoma, head and neck, liver or kidney cancer.

This clone has more than one count but fewer than ten. V and J are TRBV10-3 and TRBJ1-2, with D perhaps TRBD1 (5 bases). Trimming shortened V by 3 bases and J by 6 bases, and 17 bases separated the two germline ends. This CDR3 spans 15 amino acids. CDR1 and CDR2 from the germline V gene are ENHRY and SYGVKD. CDR3 nucleotide sequence: TGTGCCATCAGTGAAGACCGGGACGGACTTAATGGCTACACCTTC. This translates into CAISEDRDGLNGYTF.

V and J are TRBV7-9 and TRBJ2-7; maybe TRBD1 (6 bases). Trimming stripped 1 base from V and 6 bases from J, with 10 bases between. The germline gives CDR1 SEHNR, CDR2 FQNEAQ (reference sequence). This CDR3 is 13 amino acids long. The CDR3 sequence is CASSLGTAFEQYF. Written as DNA, the CDR3 is TGTGCCAGCAGCTTAGGGACAGCGTTCGAGCAGTACTTC.

The chain has TRBV5-6 and TRBJ2-1; D might be TRBD1 or TRBD2, each matching 5 bases. The germline V gene encodes CDR1 SGHDT and CDR2 YYEEEE. V dropped 9 bases and J dropped 6 bases, with 16 bases sitting between them. The CDR3 is 13 amino acids. The chain's CDR3 is CATATGTTNEQFF. In DNA form, the CDR3 reads TGTGCCACCGCTACCGGGACCACCAATGAGCAGTTCTTC.

The chain is built from TRBV2 and TRBJ1-4; 10 positions match TRBD1. V shed 5 bases, J shed 7 bases, and the junction held 10 bases outside the gene matches. This CDR3 is built from 16 residues. In germline, CDR1 is SNHLY, CDR2 FYNNEI. Written as DNA, the CDR3 is TGTGCCAGCAGTCCTACCCCCGGGACAGGGGTTGAAAAACTGTTTTTT. Protein: CASSPTPGTGVEKLFF.

In this sample, this clone turned up a few times. V and J are TRBV7-9 and TRBJ1-1; a possible D gene is TRBD1 (5 bases). The CDR3 contains 13 residues. The V gene's germline CDR1 is SEHNR and CDR2 FQNEAQ (reference sequence). V was shortened by 5 bases and J by 4 bases, with 11 bases between the two germline ends. The CDR3 DNA reads as TGTGCCAGCAGCCCCGGGGGTTCCACTGAAGCTTTCTTT. Protein product: CASSPGGSTEAFF.

The rearrangement uses TRBV7-9 and TRBJ1-1; unclear D gene. CDR1 and CDR2 (germline): SEHNR, FQNEAQ (reference sequence). Trimming stripped 5 bases from V and 4 bases from J, with 8 bases between. The CDR3 runs 12 residues. CDR3 sequence: CASSLLGTEAFF. The DNA of the CDR3 is TGTGCCAGCAGCCTCCTCGGCACTGAAGCTTTCTTT. Drawing the rest from reference TRBV7-9 and TRBJ1-1, the complete variable domain is DTGVSQNPRHKITKRGQNVTFRCDPISEHNRLYWYRQTLGQGPEFLTYFQNEAQLEKSRLLSDRFSAERPKGSFSTLEIQRTEQGDSAMYLCASSLLGTEAFFGQGTRLTVV.

This chain connects TRBV5-5 to TRBJ2-3, with D possibly matching TRBD1 (6 bases). The ends were cut back, 0 bases at V and 5 bases at J, with 13 bases in the middle. The CDR3 totals 15 residues. Germline V gene data show CDR1 as SGHKS and CDR2 as YYEKEE (reference sequence). The CDR3, as DNA: TGTGCCAGCAGCTTGGGGGGGCAGACCATAGATACGCAGTATTTT. It yields the protein CASSLGGQTIDTQYF.

V is TRBV5-6 and J is TRBJ1-4; no definite D call. The CDR3 is 17 amino acids. Per the germline V gene, CDR1 is SGHDT and CDR2 is YYEEEE. V lost 0 bases to trimming and J lost 8 bases, with 20 bases between them. CDR3 nucleotide sequence: TGTGCCAGCAGCTTGGGGCCTGGGCAGAGCGAAATCGAAAAACTGTTTTTT. Its translation: CASSLGPGQSEIEKLFF.

About this clone itself: Other nucleotide sequences in the sample specify the same CDR3. This CDR3 reads CASRLADREDGYTF. DNA of the CDR3: TGTGCAAGTCGCTTAGCGGACAGGGAGGACGGCTACACCTTC. J is TRBJ1-2 and V is TRBV12-2; whether TRBD1, the table's D call, matches the DNA was not checked. TRBV12-2 counts as a pseudogene. The CDR3 is made up of 14 amino acids.

V is TRBV4-1 and J is TRBJ2-7; D may be TRBD1 or TRBD2 (5 bases each). Germline CDR1 MGHRA, CDR2 YSYEKL. CDR3 length equals 16 residues. V was shortened by 3 bases and J by 0 bases, with 15 bases between the two germline ends. Here the CDR3 reads CASSHGPGPFSYEQYF. Here the CDR3 DNA reads TGCGCCAGCAGCCATGGCCCGGGACCCTTCTCCTACGAGCAGTACTTC.

This clone showed up just once. The J gene is TRBJ2-5, the V gene TRBV27, with D perhaps TRBD1 (6 bases). V dropped 5 bases and J dropped 1 base, with 17 bases sitting between them. From germline, CDR1 is MNHEY and CDR2 SMNVEV (reference sequence). The CDR3 extends over 16 amino acids. The CDR3 sequence is CASSPTGRWGQETQYF. In nucleotides, the CDR3 is TGTGCCAGCAGTCCTACAGGGAGATGGGGCCAAGAGACCCAGTACTTC.

The J gene is TRBJ2-1, the V gene TRBV5-1; the match to TRBD2 covers 7 bases. The CDR3 extends over 15 amino acids. V shed 5 bases, J shed 1 base, and the junction held 6 bases outside the gene matches. The germline V gene encodes CDR1 SGHRS and CDR2 YFSETQ. In DNA, the CDR3 is TGCGCCAGCAGTCAGCAGCGGGGTTCCTACAATGAGCAGTTCTTC. Residues: CASSQQRGSYNEQFF.

The chain uses TRBV6-5 and TRBJ1-2, with 8 bases lining up with TRBD1. J gave up 0 bases and V 1 base, and 1 base lay outside the gene matches. The CDR3 runs 15 residues. The V gene's germline CDR1 is MNHEY and CDR2 SVGAGI. The CDR3 here is CASSYFRGPNYGYTF. CDR3 sequence (DNA): TGTGCCAGCAGTTACTTCAGGGGGCCTAACTATGGCTACACCTTC.

The V call is TRBV30, the J call TRBJ1-4; perhaps TRBD1 as D (6 bases). From germline, CDR1 is GTSNPN and CDR2 SVGIG (reference sequence). The length of the CDR3 is 14 residues. V was trimmed by 3 bases and J by 0 bases, leaving 8 bases between them. The CDR3 region has the DNA TGTGCCTGGAGGGACAGCCCAACTAATGAAAAACTGTTTTTT. It codes for CAWRDSPTNEKLFF.

V is TRBV27 and J is TRBJ2-2; 7 bases agree with TRBD2. This CDR3 is built from 16 residues. The V gene end was trimmed by 0 bases and the J gene end by 6 bases; junction bases not matched to a gene: 7. The germline V gene has CDR1 MNHEY and CDR2 SMNVEV (reference sequence). CDR3 in DNA: TGTGCCAGCAGTTTATCAGGGGAGGGGCCGCCCGGGGAGCTGTTTTTT. Encoded protein: CASSLSGEGPPGELFF.

The gene calls are TRBV29-1 and TRBJ2-1; 8 nucleotides match TRBD2. CDR1 and CDR2 (germline): SQVTM, ANQGSEA. The CDR3 spans 15 residues. With 5 bases clipped from V and 2 bases from J, the junction kept 8 bases outside the gene matches. CDR3 sequence: CSVQVGGATYNEQFF. Written as DNA, the CDR3 is TGCAGCGTTCAAGTCGGGGGGGCGACCTACAATGAGCAGTTCTTC.

The chain uses TRBV5-5 and TRBJ2-5, with TRBD1 matching 9 bases. Trimming took 6 bases from V and 5 from J; bases not matched to a gene: 5. CDR1 and CDR2 from the germline V gene are SGHKS and YYEKEE (reference sequence). The CDR3 is 13 residues long. CDR3 residues: CASNHRGRETQYF. The CDR3 DNA sequence: TGTGCCAGCAACCACAGGGGGCGGGAGACCCAGTACTTC. Looking up the rest from reference TRBV5-5 and TRBJ2-5 gives the full variable domain: DAGVTQSPTHLIKTRGQQVTLRCSPISGHKSVSWYQQVLGQGPQFIFQYYEKEERGRGNFPDRFSARQFPNYSSELNVNALLLGDSALYLCASNHRGRETQYFGPGTRLLVL.

The chain combines TRBV2 with TRBJ1-1; D may be TRBD1 (5 bases). The CDR3 is 13 amino acids. The V gene lost 10 bases and the J gene lost 0 bases, with 12 bases spanning the gap. Germline V gene sequence: CDR1 SNHLY, CDR2 FYNNEI. This CDR3 is CAITPTVNTEAFF. Here the CDR3 DNA reads TGTGCCATTACACCGACAGTGAACACTGAAGCTTTCTTT.

This chain uses TRBV10-2 with TRBJ1-5; D not certain. Trimming took 6 bases from V and 0 from J, leaving 12 bases between them. The CDR3 loop spans 15 amino acids. Germline V gene sequence: CDR1 WSHSY, CDR2 SAAADI. CDR3 residues: CASSKTRTSNQPQHF. For the CDR3, the DNA is TGCGCCAGCAGCAAGACACGTACTAGCAATCAGCCCCAGCATTTT.